The 29 T cell receptor beta chains listed next were all sequenced from one sample in a study of T-cell memory formation after mild COVID-19. From the 5' RACE reads, TCRdb called clonotypes with MiXCR, one entry per CDR3 protein. The table shows a few hundred thousand distinct CDR3 sequences, with about 15% occurring only once. Source material: PBMCs or a T cell subset sorted from them (not recorded which). These receptors came from a man between 18 and 29 years old who had mild COVID-19 (a few samples of this study predate the infection). Cell type and time point are not known.

The rearrangement links TRBV24-1 to TRBJ2-3; no definite D call. Trimming took 5 bases from V and 3 from J, leaving 11 bases between them. Germline values: CDR1 KGHDR, CDR2 SFDVKD. The CDR3 is made up of 14 amino acids. Here the CDR3 reads CATSVTGSTDTQYF. The CDR3 DNA sequence: TGTGCCACCAGTGTCACCGGGTCTACAGATACGCAGTATTTT.

The chain carries TRBV29-1 and TRBJ2-7, with TRBD1 identical over 8 bases. Trimming at V came to 0 bases and at J to 4 bases, leaving 8 bases not matched to a gene. CDR1 is SQVTM, CDR2 ANQGSEA, per germline. The CDR3 runs 15 residues. The CDR3 reads CSVEEPNRGAYEQYF. The CDR3 DNA follows: TGCAGCGTTGAAGAACCCAACAGGGGGGCTTACGAGCAGTACTTC.

This chain connects TRBV4-2 to TRBJ2-7; the match to TRBD1 covers 7 bases. The ends lost 1 base at V and 2 bases at J; junction bases unmatched: 5. This CDR3 has 15 amino acids. Germline V gene data show CDR1 as LGHNA and CDR2 as YNFKEQ. CDR3 sequence: CASSQAGTEAYEQYF. The DNA of the CDR3 is TGTGCCAGCAGCCAAGCAGGGACAGAGGCCTACGAGCAGTACTTC.

The rearrangement links TRBV4-3 to TRBJ2-3; the D is unclear. This CDR3 spans 13 amino acids. Germline V gene data show CDR1 as LGHNA and CDR2 as YSLEER. Between the trimmed V and J ends, which lost 2 bases and 11 bases, there was a span of 14 bases. CDR3 residues: CASSQPQSRQQYF. CDR3 bases: TGCGCCAGCAGCCAACCTCAATCCCGACAGCAGTATTTT.

V and J are TRBV4-1 and TRBJ1-6; 11 bases are a match to TRBD1. Trimming removed 2 bases from V and 9 bases from J; junction bases left unmatched: 3. CDR1 is MGHRA and CDR2 is YSYEKL in the germline V gene. CDR3 length equals 15 residues. The CDR3 region is CASSQSGTGGSPLHF. The CDR3 DNA is TGCGCCAGCAGCCAATCCGGGACAGGGGGTTCACCCCTCCACTTT.

This chain joins TRBV18 and TRBJ2-3; 9 nucleotides align to TRBD2. Germline CDR1 KGHSH, CDR2 LQKENI. The J segment lost 1 base and the V segment lost 6 bases, leaving 14 bases of the junction unmatched. CDR3 length equals 18 residues. CDR3 in DNA: TGTGCCAGCTCCCGCCTTCAACTAGCGGGTTATCGCACAGATACGCAGTATTTT. Its translation is CASSRLQLAGYRTDTQYF.

The CDR3 nucleotides are TGTGCCACCAGCAGACTACTAGCGGGGGGCACAGATACGCAGTATTTT. Protein product: CATSRLLAGGTDTQYF. The V call is TRBV15, the J call TRBJ2-3, with 11 positions matching TRBD2. CDR1 is LNHNV, CDR2 YYDKDF, per germline (reference sequence). The junction had 2 bases not matched to a gene; V was cut back by 2 bases and J by 1 base. This CDR3 region has 16 residues. Full variable domain (outside the CDR3, taken from reference TRBV15 and TRBJ2-3): DAMVIQNPRYQVTQFGKPVTLSCSQTLNHNVMYWYQQKSSQAPKLLFHYYDKDFNNEADTPDNFQSRRPNTSFCFLDIRSPGLGDTAMYLCATSRLLAGGTDTQYFGPGTRLTVL.

The chain combines TRBV5-1 with TRBJ2-3, with 16 bases that match TRBD2. Germline lookup yields CDR1 SGHRS and CDR2 YFSETQ. The CDR3 sequence is 20 residues long. Trimming at V came to 0 bases and at J to 1 base, leaving 8 bases not matched to a gene. The CDR3 DNA sequence: TGCGCCAGCAGCTTGGCCTCCGGGACTAGCGGGGGGGCTGGCACAGATACGCAGTATTTT. Translating gives CASSLASGTSGGAGTDTQYF.

This clonotype was seen a few times. The V gene is TRBV15, the J gene TRBJ2-5; possible D gene TRBD1, 5 bases. Germline CDR1 LNHNV, CDR2 YYDKDF (reference sequence). This CDR3 spans 12 amino acids. Trimming pared 5 bases from V and 5 bases from J, leaving 9 bases between. CDR3 sequence: CATSGPGETQYF. DNA for the CDR3: TGTGCCACCAGCGGACCAGGGGAGACCCAGTACTTC.

The chain carries TRBV10-3 and TRBJ2-2; D call uncertain. The germline CDR1 and CDR2 sequences are ENHRY and SYGVKD. The CDR3 is 10 amino acids. V was trimmed by 6 bases and J by 7 bases, leaving 3 bases between them. CDR3: CAIRSGELFF. As DNA, the CDR3 is TGTGCCATCAGGAGCGGGGAGCTGTTTTTT.

The chain is built from TRBV15 and TRBJ2-7; the D call may be TRBD1 or TRBD2 (5 bases each). Germline V gene data show CDR1 as LNHNV and CDR2 as YYDKDF (reference sequence). The V gene lost 2 bases and the J gene lost 7 bases, with 15 bases spanning the gap. The CDR3 is made up of 14 amino acids. CDR3 loop: CATSRPPGRPEQYV. CDR3 DNA sequence: TGTGCCACCAGCAGACCGCCGGGACGGCCGGAGCAGTACGTC.

The chain combines TRBV5-1 with TRBJ2-2; D not certain. Trimming took off 4 bases at V and 6 bases at J, with 16 bases between the two ends. From germline, CDR1 is SGHRS and CDR2 YFSETQ. The CDR3 loop spans 15 amino acids. This chain's CDR3 is CASSLGPNRPGELFF. CDR3 DNA: TGCGCCAGCAGCCTGGGCCCAAATCGCCCCGGGGAGCTGTTTTTT.

The J gene is TRBJ2-2, the V gene TRBV7-8; tentatively, D is TRBD1 (7 bases). CDR3 length: 16 residues. Trimming shortened V by 5 bases and J by 4 bases, and 17 bases separated the two germline ends. Germline CDR1 is SGHVS and CDR2 is FQNEAQ. CDR3 nucleotides: TGTGCCAGCAGCGTATCAGGGGGAGGCCTCACCGGGGAGCTGTTTTTT. This encodes CASSVSGGGLTGELFF.

The V gene is TRBV5-1, the J gene TRBJ2-5; 9 nucleotides align to TRBD2. CDR3 length: 14 residues. V trimming: 6 bases; J trimming: 1 base; junction bases outside the gene matches: 4. From germline, CDR1 is SGHRS and CDR2 YFSETQ. The CDR3, as DNA: TGCGCCAGCATGCGGGGGGGACTCCAAGAGACCCAGTACTTC. Translation: CASMRGGLQETQYF.

This clonotype has ten or more counts. The J gene is TRBJ2-5, the V gene TRBV7-2, with 8 bases lining up with TRBD1. Germline lookup yields CDR1 SGHTA and CDR2 FQGNSA. The CDR3 totals 15 residues. J lost 2 bases, V lost 5 bases, and 7 bases had no gene match. The CDR3 spells CASSPRQGRQETQYF. The CDR3 DNA follows: TGTGCCAGCAGCCCGCGACAGGGGAGGCAAGAGACCCAGTACTTC.

The gene calls are TRBV11-3 and TRBJ2-1, with D unresolved. Germline V gene sequence: CDR1 SGHNT, CDR2 YENEEA. CDR3 length: 14 amino acids. V shed 5 bases and J shed 0 bases, with 8 bases lying between them. The CDR3 here is CASSDTGSYNEQFF. In DNA, the CDR3 is TGTGCCAGCAGCGACACGGGCTCCTACAATGAGCAGTTCTTC.

V is TRBV20-1 and J is TRBJ1-6, with D maybe TRBD1 (6 bases). The CDR3 runs to 17 residues. The germline V gene has CDR1 DFQATT and CDR2 SNEGSKA (reference sequence). V was cut by 0 bases and J by 7 bases, with 19 bases left in between. CDR3 region: CSARDAGSGQPNSPLHF. CDR3 nucleotide sequence: TGCAGTGCTAGAGATGCGGGGTCAGGACAGCCAAATTCACCCCTCCACTTT.

The chain is built from TRBV6-5 and TRBJ2-7; 7 bases are shared with TRBD2. Germline trimming cut 9 bases from V and 0 bases from J; bases unmatched to any gene: 14. There are 16 residues in the CDR3. Germline V gene data show CDR1 as MNHEY and CDR2 as SVGAGI. CDR3 amino acids: CARSPQLARSSYEQYV. Written as DNA, the CDR3 is TGTGCCAGGAGCCCCCAACTAGCGCGGAGCTCCTACGAGCAGTACGTC.

V and J are TRBV20-1 and TRBJ1-5; weak D call: TRBD1 (5 bases). The CDR3 has 14 amino acids. Germline V gene sequence: CDR1 DFQATT, CDR2 SNEGSKA (reference sequence). Trimming took 0 bases from V and 3 from J, leaving 9 bases between them. The chain's CDR3 is CSARDKGYNQPQHF. The CDR3 DNA is TGCAGTGCTAGAGATAAGGGGTACAATCAGCCCCAGCATTTT.

This clonotype has only a few counts. V and J are TRBV2 and TRBJ2-7; TRBD1 matches 7 bases. CDR1 is SNHLY, CDR2 FYNNEI, per germline. The CDR3 covers 11 residues. Trimming at V came to 7 bases and at J to 6 bases, leaving 3 bases not matched to a gene. CDR3 DNA sequence: TGTGCCAGCACGAGGGGGCCCGAGCAGTACTTC. Its protein is CASTRGPEQYF.

V usage is TRBV6-5 and J usage is TRBJ1-4, with D unresolved. Trimming shortened V by 0 bases and J by 3 bases, and 8 bases separated the two germline ends. The CDR3 runs 15 residues. CDR1 MNHEY and CDR2 SVGAGI come from the germline V gene. The CDR3 loop reads CASSYSPVANEKLFF. The DNA of the CDR3 is TGTGCCAGCAGTTACTCGCCAGTCGCTAATGAAAAACTGTTTTTT.

This clonotype was seen a few times. The CDR3 reads CSAARDRNYGYTF. The DNA for the CDR3 is TGCAGTGCTGCAAGGGACCGTAACTATGGCTACACCTTC. V gene TRBV20-1 combines with J gene TRBJ1-2; weak D call: TRBD1 (5 bases). Germline CDR1 reads DFQATT; CDR2 reads SNEGSKA (reference sequence). The CDR3 totals 13 residues. Trimming cost V 5 bases and J 1 base, with 11 bases left between them.

This clonotype appeared a single time. The gene calls are TRBV28 and TRBJ1-2; TRBD1 is a possible D gene (5 bases). The CDR3 has 17 residues. V lost 5 bases to trimming and J lost 0 bases, with 19 bases between them. CDR1 and CDR2 (germline): MDHEN, SYDVKM. CDR3 protein: CASSLHLRDLANYGYTF. CDR3 bases: TGTGCCAGCAGTCTCCACCTTCGGGACCTAGCTAACTATGGCTACACCTTC.

This clonotype turned up a few times. The J gene is TRBJ1-1, the V gene TRBV25-1, with a possible D match to TRBD1 (6 bases). The CDR3 consists of 14 residues. Germline V gene sequence: CDR1 MGHDK, CDR2 SYGVNS. Trimming took 3 bases from V and 8 from J, leaving 16 bases between them. The DNA for the CDR3 is TGTGCCAGCAGTGAGCACTATTCCGGGACAGAAGCTTTCTTT. As protein: CASSEHYSGTEAFF. Variable domain in full (rest from reference TRBV25-1 and TRBJ1-1): EADIYQTPRYLVIGTGKKITLECSQTMGHDKMYWYQQDPGMELHLIHYSYGVNSTEKGDLSSESTVSRIRTEHFPLTLESARPSHTSQYLCASSEHYSGTEAFFGQGTRLTVV.

The chain links TRBV10-3 to TRBJ2-5; D unclear. The CDR3 consists of 13 residues. The V end lost 4 bases, the J end lost 5 bases, and 11 bases lay between the germline ends. Germline V lookup: CDR1 ENHRY, CDR2 SYGVKD. For the CDR3, the DNA is TGTGCCATCAGTGTCCCCCTTCGGGAGACCCAGTACTTC. It codes for CAISVPLRETQYF.

This chain links TRBV15 with TRBJ1-5; no firm D call. V shed 2 bases and J shed 2 bases, with 10 bases lying between them. CDR1 is LNHNV and CDR2 is YYDKDF in the germline V gene (reference sequence). The CDR3 spans 15 residues. In DNA form, the CDR3 reads TGTGCCACCAGCAGACAATCGTGGGGCAATCAGCCCCAGCATTTT. Translation gives CATSRQSWGNQPQHF.

For this clonotype: At one end the junction does not follow the germline gene, possibly because of a read error. The chain joins TRBV12-3 or TRBV12-4 to TRBJ2-1, with 10 bases identical to TRBD2. The length of the CDR3 is 11 residues. The CDR3: CASSRGGLADF. The CDR3 region has the DNA TGTGCCAGCAGTCGGGGAGGACTAGCGGACTTC.

The sample holds many counts of this clonotype. The chain combines TRBV12-3 or TRBV12-4 with TRBJ2-7, with D possibly TRBD1 on 5 matching bases. This CDR3 has 15 amino acids. V was pared by 4 bases and J by 2 bases, with 15 bases between. The CDR3 nucleotides read TGTGCCAGCAGTTCCCACCAGACAGCGACCTACGAGCAGTACTTC. Protein: CASSSHQTATYEQYF.

This clonotype occurred once. The V gene is TRBV11-2, the J gene TRBJ2-7, with 9 bases fitting TRBD1. Germline V CDR1 and CDR2: SGHAT, FQNNGV. This CDR3 is 15 amino acids long. Losses at the gene ends were 5 bases for V and 2 bases for J; bases not matched to a gene: 7. The CDR3 spells CASSDRRQGAYEQYF. CDR3 nucleotide sequence: TGTGCCAGCAGCGATAGAAGACAGGGGGCCTACGAGCAGTACTTC.